What follows are 32 T cell receptor beta chains derived from one specimen sequenced in a study of cytomegalovirus exposure and HLA in healthy donors. The PCR made use of 60 Vbeta and 13 Jbeta primers. Data came from immunoSEQ multiplex PCR; TCRdb stores just in-frame clones and leaves some out. This sample has approximately 170,000 clones, with approximately 80% found just once. The sample taken for sequencing was PBMCs. The receptor set was obtained from a male donor in good health and CMV-seropositive.

The rearrangement uses TRBV30 and TRBJ2-7; possibly TRBD1 for D (6 bases). V shed 5 bases and J shed 2 bases, with 10 bases lying between them. Germline lookup yields CDR1 GTSNPN and CDR2 SVGIG (reference sequence). This CDR3 has 12 residues. CDR3 in amino acids: CAWGRGTYEQYF. DNA for the CDR3: TGTGCCTGGGGCAGGGGAACCTACGAGCAGTACTTC. The complete variable domain, with remaining parts taken from reference TRBV30 and TRBJ2-7, reads SQTIHQWPATLVQPVGSPLSLECTVEGTSNPNLYWYRQAAGRGLQLLFYSVGIGQISSEVPQNLSASRPQDRQFILSSKKLLLSDSGFYLCAWGRGTYEQYFGPGTRLTVT.

This rearrangement joins TRBV7-3 to TRBJ1-5; D is ambiguous. V dropped 2 bases and J dropped 4 bases, with 6 bases sitting between them. The germline V gene encodes CDR1 SGHTA and CDR2 FQGTGA. The CDR3 is 13 amino acids. CDR3 residues: CASSLGPNQPQHF. The CDR3 DNA reads as TGTGCCAGCAGCTTAGGCCCAAATCAGCCCCAGCATTTT.

The rearrangement uses TRBV11-2 and TRBJ2-2; 7 positions match TRBD2. Unmatched junction bases numbered 12, after V lost 4 bases and J lost 7 bases. Germline lookup yields CDR1 SGHAT and CDR2 FQNNGV. The CDR3 contains 16 residues. CDR3 sequence reads: CASSSERGPQDGELFF. For the CDR3, the DNA is TGTGCCAGCAGCTCCGAGCGGGGTCCCCAGGACGGGGAGCTGTTTTTT.

The CDR3 DNA follows: TGTGCCAGCAGCTCGTCCAGGGCGGGGGGGGACCCCTATGGCTACACCTTC. As protein: CASSSSRAGGDPYGYTF. V and J are TRBV7-9 and TRBJ1-2; the D gene is possibly TRBD1 (5 bases). The V and J ends lost 4 bases and 4 bases respectively, with 22 bases between them. CDR3 length: 17 amino acids. The germline V gene encodes CDR1 SEHNR and CDR2 FQNEAQ (reference sequence).

The chain joins TRBV5-6 to TRBJ2-3; no clear D. Trimming removed 2 bases at V and 0 bases at J, with 7 bases between. Germline V lookup: CDR1 SGHDT, CDR2 YYEEEE. The CDR3 covers 14 residues. The CDR3 DNA sequence: TGTGCCAGCAGCTTTGGCGGAAGCACAGATACGCAGTATTTT. Amino acid sequence: CASSFGGSTDTQYF.

In DNA form, the CDR3 reads TGTGCCAGCAGCTTGGATTGGGGCGATACGCAGTATTTT. This translates into CASSLDWGDTQYF. The chain recombines TRBV5-4 with TRBJ2-3; D may be TRBD1 (5 bases). The CDR3 is 13 amino acids. Germline values: CDR1 SGHNT, CDR2 YYREEE (reference sequence). Trimming shortened V by 0 bases and J by 6 bases, and 8 bases separated the two germline ends.

The V and J genes are TRBV5-8 and TRBJ1-2; D perhaps matches TRBD1 (5 bases). The CDR3 spans 14 residues. V dropped 4 bases and J dropped 6 bases, with 16 bases sitting between them. Germline lookup yields CDR1 SGHTS and CDR2 YDEGEE. The CDR3 sequence is CASSRSRGFDGYTF. The CDR3 DNA is TGTGCCAGCAGCCGATCTAGGGGATTCGATGGCTACACCTTC.

V usage is TRBV10-3 and J usage is TRBJ2-3, with 12 bases matching TRBD2. J lost 5 bases, V lost 2 bases, and 11 bases had no gene match. The CDR3 spans 18 residues. Per germline, CDR1 ENHRY and CDR2 SYGVKD. The CDR3 sequence is CAISEESPLAGGQDTQYF. Written as DNA, the CDR3 is TGTGCCATCAGTGAGGAAAGTCCACTAGCGGGGGGCCAAGATACGCAGTATTTT.

The V and J genes are TRBV7-3 and TRBJ2-6; D is perhaps TRBD2 (6 bases). The CDR3 extends over 16 amino acids. V was cut by 5 bases and J by 0 bases, with 11 bases left in between. CDR1 is SGHTA and CDR2 is FQGTGA in the germline V gene. Written as DNA, the CDR3 is TGTGCCAGCAGCCCGGGACTCCACTCTGGGGCCAACGTCCTGACTTTC. Amino acids: CASSPGLHSGANVLTF.

V usage is TRBV7-9 and J usage is TRBJ1-4, with D perhaps matching TRBD1 (6 bases). Deletions cut 4 bases from V and 5 bases from J, with 8 bases between. Germline loops: CDR1 SEHNR, CDR2 FQNEAQ (reference sequence). CDR3 size: 13 residues. The CDR3 DNA reads TGTGCCAGCAGCTCACAGGGAAATGAAAAACTGTTTTTT. Its protein is CASSSQGNEKLFF.

The chain carries TRBV18 and TRBJ1-1; D is uncertain. Trimming stripped 3 bases from V and 1 base from J, with 9 bases between. The CDR3 length is 14 residues. Per germline, CDR1 KGHSH and CDR2 LQKENI. Here the CDR3 DNA reads TGTGCCAGCTCACCGCAGGTTTCGAACACTGAAGCTTTCTTT. Translated, it gives CASSPQVSNTEAFF. Full variable domain (remainder filled in from reference TRBV18 and TRBJ1-1): NAGVMQNPRHLVRRRGQEARLRCSPMKGHSHVYWYRQLPEEGLKFMVYLQKENIIDESGMPKERFSAEFPKEGPSILRIQQVVRGDSAAYFCASSPQVSNTEAFFGQGTRLTVV.

This clone was seen only a few times. The rearrangement joins TRBV2 to TRBJ1-2, with unresolved D. V was shortened by 3 bases and J by 5 bases, with 13 bases between the two germline ends. Per the germline V gene, CDR1 is SNHLY and CDR2 is FYNNEI. The CDR3 consists of 14 residues. CDR3 residues: CASSDRGGSYGYTF. In DNA form, the CDR3 reads TGTGCCAGCAGTGATAGAGGCGGTTCTTATGGCTACACCTTC.

V gene TRBV30 combines with J gene TRBJ1-6; D gene unclear. The germline V gene has CDR1 GTSNPN and CDR2 SVGIG (reference sequence). Trimming took off 4 bases at V and 0 bases at J, with 4 bases between the two ends. The CDR3 is 13 residues long. The CDR3 DNA reads TGTGCCTGGACCGGCTCCTATAATTCACCCCTCCACTTT. It translates to CAWTGSYNSPLHF.

The chain is built from TRBV7-9 and TRBJ2-4, with TRBD1 matching over 7 bases. The CDR3 is 12 residues long. After removal of 1 base from V and 13 bases from J, the junction contained 4 bases not matched to a gene. In germline, CDR1 is SEHNR, CDR2 FQNEAQ (reference sequence). CDR3 residues: CASSLGQGAQYF. The CDR3 DNA reads as TGTGCCAGCAGCTTAGGACAGGGAGCCCAGTACTTC.

This clone was picked up one time. V usage is TRBV30 and J usage is TRBJ1-1; 7 nucleotides agree with TRBD1. Germline CDR1 is GTSNPN and CDR2 is SVGIG (reference sequence). The V gene end was trimmed by 1 base and the J gene end by 0 bases; junction bases not matched to a gene: 2. This CDR3 spans 14 amino acids. CDR3 bases: TGTGCCTGGAGTGCGACAGGGTTGAACACTGAAGCTTTCTTT. It encodes CAWSATGLNTEAFF.

The chain uses TRBV11-3 and TRBJ1-3, with 7 bases that match TRBD1. The CDR3 length is 14 residues. J was trimmed by 4 bases and V by 4 bases; bases with no gene match: 4. CDR1 is SGHNT and CDR2 is YENEEA in the germline V gene. The CDR3 DNA reads TGTGCCAGCAGCTCGACAGGGCCCGGAAACACCATATATTTT. Its protein is CASSSTGPGNTIYF.

V gene TRBV25-1 combines with J gene TRBJ2-1, with 8 bases that match TRBD2. The length of the CDR3 is 16 residues. Germline lookup yields CDR1 MGHDK and CDR2 SYGVNS. With V trimmed by 4 bases and J by 4 bases, 9 bases remained unmatched. The CDR3 loop is CASSAPGAGEYNEQFF. In DNA form, the CDR3 reads TGTGCCAGCAGTGCCCCGGGAGCGGGGGAATACAATGAGCAGTTCTTC. Drawing the rest from reference TRBV25-1 and TRBJ2-1, the complete variable domain is EADIYQTPRYLVIGTGKKITLECSQTMGHDKMYWYQQDPGMELHLIHYSYGVNSTEKGDLSSESTVSRIRTEHFPLTLESARPSHTSQYLCASSAPGAGEYNEQFFGPGTRLTVL.

The CDR3 region is CASSLVEQGANTEAFF. CDR3 in DNA: TGTGCCAGCAGCTTAGTTGAACAGGGGGCGAACACTGAAGCTTTCTTT. The rearrangement uses TRBV7-2 and TRBJ1-1; the match to TRBD1 covers 9 bases. Germline CDR1 SGHTA, CDR2 FQGNSA. Trimming removed 1 base from V and 1 base from J; junction bases left unmatched: 4. The CDR3 runs 16 residues. Looking up the rest from reference TRBV7-2 and TRBJ1-1 gives the full variable domain: GAGVSQSPSNKVTEKGKDVELRCDPISGHTALYWYRQSLGQGLEFLIYFQGNSAPDKSGLPSDRFSAERTGGSVSTLTIQRTQQEDSAVYLCASSLVEQGANTEAFFGQGTRLTVV.

The chain recombines TRBV6-5 with TRBJ2-7; 8 bases fit TRBD2. V shed 7 bases and J 4 bases; nucleotides not matched to a gene: 9. The germline gives CDR1 MNHEY, CDR2 SVGAGI. The CDR3 length is 14 residues. This CDR3 reads CASTRVSGAYEQYF. As DNA, the CDR3 is TGTGCCAGCACCCGGGTTAGCGGGGCTTACGAGCAGTACTTC.

The V call is TRBV18, the J call TRBJ1-4, with 7 bases aligning to TRBD1. Germline V lookup: CDR1 KGHSH, CDR2 LQKENI. The CDR3 covers 14 residues. Unmatched junction bases numbered 4, after V lost 3 bases and J lost 6 bases. CDR3 in DNA: TGTGCCAGCTCACCCAGACAGGGTGATGAAAAACTGTTTTTT. It codes for CASSPRQGDEKLFF.

The V call is TRBV30, the J call TRBJ2-1, with TRBD1 matching 7 bases. CDR3 length equals 14 residues. The V gene end was trimmed by 3 bases and the J gene end by 3 bases; junction bases not matched to a gene: 5. Germline assignment: CDR1 GTSNPN and CDR2 SVGIG (reference sequence). In DNA form, the CDR3 reads TGTGCCTGGAGCGGGACAGCTATCTACAATGAGCAGTTCTTC. Protein: CAWSGTAIYNEQFF.

V gene TRBV5-1 combines with J gene TRBJ2-2; weak D call: TRBD1 (6 bases). V was cut by 3 bases and J by 7 bases, with 16 bases left in between. The CDR3 extends over 15 amino acids. Germline V CDR1 and CDR2: SGHRS, YFSETQ. The CDR3, as DNA: TGCGCCAGCAGCTCTTTGGGACACCAGGACGGGGAGCTGTTTTTT. It specifies CASSSLGHQDGELFF.

The rearrangement uses TRBV7-6 and TRBJ2-1; TRBD2 might be the D (6 bases). CDR1 and CDR2 from the germline V gene are SGHVS and FNYEAQ. CDR3 length: 17 amino acids. Trimming shortened V by 4 bases and J by 3 bases, and 19 bases separated the two germline ends. Here the CDR3 reads CASSSQLARRSYNEQFF. CDR3 in DNA: TGTGCCAGCAGCTCCCAACTAGCCCGGAGGAGCTACAATGAGCAGTTCTTC.

The chain uses TRBV5-1 and TRBJ1-2; D gene unclear. Germline assignment: CDR1 SGHRS and CDR2 YFSETQ. V shed 4 bases and J shed 2 bases, with 12 bases lying between them. CDR3 length: 14 residues. CDR3 residues: CASSTLTDNYGYTF. The CDR3 DNA follows: TGCGCCAGCAGCACCTTAACAGACAACTATGGCTACACCTTC.

The rearrangement uses TRBV2 and TRBJ1-2; perhaps TRBD1 as D (6 bases). V was trimmed by 6 bases and J by 8 bases, leaving 16 bases between them. The CDR3 spans 13 residues. CDR1 SNHLY and CDR2 FYNNEI come from the germline V gene. CDR3 amino acids: CASRVRTDGGYTF. Written as DNA, the CDR3 is TGTGCCAGCAGGGTTCGGACAGACGGAGGCTACACCTTC.

J is TRBJ1-6 and V is TRBV6-6; 9 bases are shared with TRBD1. With 6 bases clipped from V and 7 bases from J, the junction kept 7 bases outside the gene matches. Germline assignment: CDR1 MNHNY and CDR2 SVGAGI (reference sequence). This CDR3 is 15 amino acids long. The CDR3: CASRLGQGKNSPLHF. The CDR3, as DNA: TGTGCCAGCAGGTTGGGACAGGGAAAGAATTCACCCCTCCACTTT.

V is TRBV7-3 and J is TRBJ1-5; 7 bases are a match to TRBD1. This CDR3 is 12 amino acids long. J gave up 13 bases and V 4 bases, and 7 bases lay outside the gene matches. Germline assignment: CDR1 SGHTA and CDR2 FQGTGA. The CDR3, as DNA: TGTGCCAGCAGCTCCCTCCGACAGGGACAGCATTTT. Translated: CASSSLRQGQHF.

This chain connects TRBV4-1 to TRBJ2-1, with D maybe TRBD2 (5 bases). V was cut by 1 base and J by 0 bases, with 16 bases left in between. CDR3 length: 18 amino acids. Germline-derived CDR1 and CDR2 are MGHRA and YSYEKL. CDR3 protein: CASSQGSAGQSSYNEQFF. CDR3 sequence (DNA): TGCGCCAGCAGCCAAGGGTCCGCGGGTCAGAGCTCCTACAATGAGCAGTTCTTC.

The rearrangement links TRBV5-4 to TRBJ2-7; tentative D call: TRBD2 (6 bases). Trimming removed 2 bases at V and 3 bases at J, with 12 bases between. Germline V gene lookup returns CDR1 SGHNT and CDR2 YYREEE (reference sequence). This CDR3 is built from 14 residues. For the CDR3, the DNA is TGTGCCAGCAGCTTCGGGACTGGGGGCTACGAGCAGTACTTC. Amino acid sequence: CASSFGTGGYEQYF. The full variable domain, rest sourced from reference TRBV5-4 and TRBJ2-7, is ETGVTQSPTHLIKTRGQQVTLRCSSQSGHNTVSWYQQALGQGPQFIFQYYREEENGRGNFPPRFSGLQFPNYSSELNVNALELDDSALYLCASSFGTGGYEQYFGPGTRLTVT.

The chain employs TRBV5-1 and TRBJ1-4; no clear D gene. Germline-derived CDR1 and CDR2 are SGHRS and YFSETQ. This CDR3 is built from 14 residues. Trimming left V 0 bases short and J 3 bases short, with 6 bases between. This chain's CDR3 is CASSLVGANEKLFF. For the CDR3, the DNA is TGCGCCAGCAGCTTGGTGGGAGCTAATGAAAAACTGTTTTTT.

The rearrangement joins TRBV9 to TRBJ2-7; TRBD1 is a possible D gene (5 bases). The germline CDR1 and CDR2 sequences are SGDLS and YYNGEE. This CDR3 spans 12 amino acids. Trimming took 7 bases from V and 6 from J, leaving 14 bases between them. The DNA of the CDR3 is TGTGCCAGCGGCGGAAGAAGGGGCGAGCAGTACTTC. As protein: CASGGRRGEQYF.

This chain joins TRBV13 and TRBJ1-3, with 8 bases fitting TRBD1. V was clipped by 3 bases and J by 4 bases; unmatched bases: 14. Germline CDR1 PRHDT, CDR2 FYEKMQ (reference sequence). The length of the CDR3 is 18 residues. The CDR3 protein is CASSFIRQGAAPGNTIYF. In DNA form, the CDR3 reads TGTGCCAGCAGCTTTATTCGGCAGGGGGCTGCTCCAGGAAACACCATATATTTT.